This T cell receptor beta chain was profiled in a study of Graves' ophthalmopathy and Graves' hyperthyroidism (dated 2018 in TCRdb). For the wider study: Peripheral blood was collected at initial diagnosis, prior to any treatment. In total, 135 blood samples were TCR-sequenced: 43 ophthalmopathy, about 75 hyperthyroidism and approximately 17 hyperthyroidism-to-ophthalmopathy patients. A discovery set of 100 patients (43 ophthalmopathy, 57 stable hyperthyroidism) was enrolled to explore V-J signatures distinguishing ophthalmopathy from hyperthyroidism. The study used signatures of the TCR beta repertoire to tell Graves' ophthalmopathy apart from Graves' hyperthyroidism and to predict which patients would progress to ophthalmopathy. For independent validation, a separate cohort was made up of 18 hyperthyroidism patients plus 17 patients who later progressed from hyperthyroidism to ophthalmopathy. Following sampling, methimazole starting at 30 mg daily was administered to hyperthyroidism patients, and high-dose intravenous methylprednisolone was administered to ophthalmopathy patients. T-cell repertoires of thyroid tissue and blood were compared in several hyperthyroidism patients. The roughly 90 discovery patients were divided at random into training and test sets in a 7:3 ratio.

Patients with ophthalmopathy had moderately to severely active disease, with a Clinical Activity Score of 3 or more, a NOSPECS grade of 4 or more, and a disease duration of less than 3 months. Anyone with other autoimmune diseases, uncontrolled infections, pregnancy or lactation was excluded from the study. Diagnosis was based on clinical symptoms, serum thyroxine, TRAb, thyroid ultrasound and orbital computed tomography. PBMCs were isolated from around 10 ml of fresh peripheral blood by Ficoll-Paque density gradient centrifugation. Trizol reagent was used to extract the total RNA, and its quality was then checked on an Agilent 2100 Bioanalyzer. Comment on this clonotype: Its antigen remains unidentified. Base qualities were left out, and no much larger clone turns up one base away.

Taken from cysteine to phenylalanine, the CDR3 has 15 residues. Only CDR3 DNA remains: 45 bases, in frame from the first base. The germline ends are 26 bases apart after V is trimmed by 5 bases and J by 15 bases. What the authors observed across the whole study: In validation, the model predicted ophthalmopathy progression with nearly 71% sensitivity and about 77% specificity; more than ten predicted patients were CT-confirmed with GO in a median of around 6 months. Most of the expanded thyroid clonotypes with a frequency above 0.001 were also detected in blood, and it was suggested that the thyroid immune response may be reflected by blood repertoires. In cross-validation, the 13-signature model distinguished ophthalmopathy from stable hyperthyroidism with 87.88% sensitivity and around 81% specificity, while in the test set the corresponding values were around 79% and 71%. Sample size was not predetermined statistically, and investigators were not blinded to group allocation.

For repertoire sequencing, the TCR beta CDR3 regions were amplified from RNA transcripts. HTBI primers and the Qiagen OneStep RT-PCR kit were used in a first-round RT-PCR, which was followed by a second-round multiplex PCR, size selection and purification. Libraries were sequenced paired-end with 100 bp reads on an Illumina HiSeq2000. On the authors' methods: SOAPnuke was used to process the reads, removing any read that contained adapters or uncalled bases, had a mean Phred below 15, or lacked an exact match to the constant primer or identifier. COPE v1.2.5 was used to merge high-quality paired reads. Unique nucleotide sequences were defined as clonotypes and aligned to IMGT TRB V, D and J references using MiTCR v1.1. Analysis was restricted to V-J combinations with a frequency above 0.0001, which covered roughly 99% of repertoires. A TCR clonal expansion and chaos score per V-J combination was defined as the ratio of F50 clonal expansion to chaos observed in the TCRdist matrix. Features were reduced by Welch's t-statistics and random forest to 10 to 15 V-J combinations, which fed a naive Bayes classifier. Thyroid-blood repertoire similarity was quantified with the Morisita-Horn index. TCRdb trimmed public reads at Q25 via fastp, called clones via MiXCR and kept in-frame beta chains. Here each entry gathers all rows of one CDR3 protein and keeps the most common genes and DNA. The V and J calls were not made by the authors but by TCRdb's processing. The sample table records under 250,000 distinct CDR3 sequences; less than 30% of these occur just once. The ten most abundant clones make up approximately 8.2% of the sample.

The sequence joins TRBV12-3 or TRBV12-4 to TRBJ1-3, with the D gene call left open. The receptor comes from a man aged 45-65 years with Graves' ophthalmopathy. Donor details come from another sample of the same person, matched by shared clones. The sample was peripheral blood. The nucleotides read TGTGCCAGCAGTCCCCCACTCGGTACTGTCCTGCGCCCATATTTT. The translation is CASSPPLGTVLRPYF.